The present entry profiles one TCR beta chain with its context. A single count supports this clonotype. Its antigen is unknown. Base qualities are not at hand, and no much larger clone is one base apart. These data are taken from a study of blood T cells in healthy people across ages (dated by TCRdb to the mid-2010s). Regarding the research as a whole: Template switching captured roughly one uniquely barcoded TCR beta cDNA molecule per two T cells in model experiments. To track age-related changes in TCR beta repertoire diversity, the study relied on deep sequencing normalized with unique cDNA molecular identifiers. To avoid experimental bias, donors of different ages were spread randomly across the sequencing lanes. Two additional independent replicas of 1 million unique cDNA reads from the same blood draw were analyzed for two donors (one aged 18 to 30 and one aged 80 or older). The donors were split into four age groups: young (average about 15 years), middle-aged (39), aged (approximately 59) and long-lived (82). Results and caveats for the whole study, not just this receptor: The CMV infection status of donors was not known, potentially confounding age-related changes in expanded clonotypes. Total diversity estimates from one million sequenced T cells were considered lower bounds and underestimates. Compared with the aged group, the long-lived group had more naive CD4+ T cells, fewer expanded clones and increased TCR diversity, suggesting age selection. Bulk unsorted PBMC profiling prevented conclusive comparison of naive and antigen-experienced compartments. The percentage of naive T cells measured by flow cytometry correlated strongly with observed TCR beta diversity. Observed TCR beta diversity per million T cells fell roughly linearly with age, and a significant reduction was already apparent by age around 44.

The library relied on 5' RACE. The run used an Illumina HiSeq 2500. The second PCR ran for about 6 to 11 cycles and used a J-beta primer mix along with a sample-barcoded 5' primer. Each TCR beta cDNA molecule received a unique molecular identifier from a template-switch 5' adaptor carrying 12 random nucleotides. Each sample yielded at least 3 million CDR3-containing paired-end reads. The Mint cDNA synthesis kit, primed by a TRBC-specific oligonucleotide, was used to synthesize first-strand cDNA from all RNA. Following uracil-DNA glycosylase treatment, all cDNA underwent a first 18-cycle PCR with the universal primers M1SS and BC2_uni_R. For the original study's pipeline: For normalization, 1 million high-quality reads were randomly selected from each sample, with every read carrying a distinct molecular identifier. Instead of being binned into consensus sequences, reads that shared molecular identifiers were thrown out. CDR3 identification, clonotype clustering and error correction used MiTCR with a Q25 quality threshold and the strictest error-elimination algorithm. Lower-bound total TCR beta diversity was estimated with a nonparametric unseen species model using Euler transformation. TCRdb applied fastp at Q25 and MiXCR to the public reads, then kept only in-frame beta chains. Identical CDR3 proteins give one entry, which carries the most common genes and DNA. TCRdb, not the authors, supplied the V and J calls. The sample table records around 940,000 distinct CDR3 sequences; about 51% of these occur just once. The leading ten clones occupy about 21% of the sample.

Inclusive of the bounding cysteine and phenylalanine, the CDR3 is 15 residues long. The kept DNA is CDR3 alone, 45 bases in frame from the first base. The junction shows trimming of 6 bases on V and 2 bases on J, plus 13 bases between the germline ends. The donors were roughly 39 Caucasian individuals from Russia, aged 6 to 90 years, who were systemically healthy. Approximately 9.3 milliliters of peripheral blood were collected from each donor into EDTA-treated Vacutainer tubes. Ficoll-Paque density-gradient centrifugation was used to isolate PBMCs, with at least 6.5 million per sample. Trizol reagent was used to extract total RNA from the PBMCs, yielding at least 5.5 micrograms per sample. For every donor, flow cytometry on a PBMC aliquot measured the percentage of naive CD45RAhigh/CD27high T cells.

Sequencing was done on a sample of blood. The sequence was obtained from a woman between 55 and 75 years old in good health. In this chain, TRBV12-3 or TRBV12-4 is recombined with TRBJ2-2; matching of 5 bases hints at TRBD2 as the D gene. In nucleotides, the sequence is TGTGCCAGCAGCCTCAGCGGAGGTAACACCGGGGAGCTGTTTTTT. It is translated as CASSLSGGNTGELFF.